This T cell receptor beta chain was captured by sequencing in a study of PD-L1 blockade in urothelial cancer. The CDR3 is 13 residues long. Germline V gene lookup returns CDR1 SNHLY and CDR2 FYNNEI. The V gene lost 6 bases and the J gene lost 6 bases, with 11 bases spanning the gap. The method was immunoSEQ multiplex PCR; TCRdb's version includes in-frame clones alone and lacks a portion of them. The sample includes around 30,000 clones, around 80% of them seen just once. The origin of this receptor is a man aged 50 or older with urothelial cancer. Sample: PBMCs, taken around atezolizumab (anti-PD-L1) treatment. The chain links TRBV2 to TRBJ2-2, with D maybe TRBD2 (6 bases). CDR3 region: CASRFGLSGELFF. CDR3 in DNA: TGTGCCAGCAGATTCGGACTATCCGGGGAGCTGTTTTTT.